These 2 T cell receptor beta chains originate from one sample sequenced in a study of shared clonotypes between healthy human individuals. Sequencing used immunoSEQ multiplex PCR; TCRdb keeps in-frame clones, though not all of them. The sample records about 1 million clones, about 75% being singletons. The material sequenced was memory CD4+ T cells sorted from blood. Subset indicated: CD45RA-negative fraction. Receptors originate from a man aged 18-30 years in good health.

The J gene is TRBJ1-3, the V gene TRBV4-2; possible D gene TRBD1, 5 bases. Trimming stripped 3 bases from V and 9 bases from J, with 12 bases between. The germline V gene has CDR1 LGHNA and CDR2 YNFKEQ. This CDR3 region has 13 residues. The CDR3 DNA is TGTGCCAGCAGCCAGGGGGGAATAGGCACCATATATTTT. The encoded protein is CASSQGGIGTIYF.

The chain carries TRBV2 and TRBJ1-6; a possible D gene is TRBD1 (6 bases). Germline V gene lookup returns CDR1 SNHLY and CDR2 FYNNEI. The length of the CDR3 is 13 residues. Trimming pared 1 base from V and 9 bases from J, leaving 7 bases between. The CDR3 is CASSEGGPSPLHF. The CDR3 DNA reads as TGTGCCAGCAGTGAAGGGGGGCCTTCACCCCTCCACTTT.